This section outlines one T cell receptor beta chain sequence together with its context. Germline loops: CDR1 SGHTA, CDR2 FQGNSA. V shed 1 base and J 7 bases; nucleotides not matched to a gene: 6. The CDR3 loop spans 15 amino acids. This specimen comes from a study of T cell responses to AZD1222 COVID-19 vaccine. Generated by immunoSEQ multiplex PCR, the TCRdb table keeps only in-frame clones and is missing some. The table has 85,000 to 100,000 clones, about 72% seen once. The source is an adult in good health. The genes are TRBV7-2 and TRBJ2-1, with TRBD2 identical over 8 bases. The sequencing used peripheral blood, collected on day 0 of AZD1222 vaccination. CDR3 nucleotides: TGTGCCAGCAGCTTAGAAGCGGGAGTTGAAAATGAGCAGTTCTTC. Translation gives CASSLEAGVENEQFF.